What follows are 28 T cell receptor beta chains derived from one specimen sequenced in a study of vaccination effects on CD4 cells after COVID-19. The protocol was immunoSEQ multiplex PCR, while the TCRdb copy is restricted to in-frame clones and leaves out a portion. The sample carries 50,000 to 70,000 clones, around 85% recorded once. Their recognized antigens are unknown. After roughly 11 days in culture, the CD4+ T cells were isolated. Each participant received a vaccine that was either BNT162b2 or mRNA-1273, given as two doses. Material: CD4+ T cells from PBMCs cultured without peptide, obtained after COVID-19 vaccination. All receptors derive from a human donor who received a COVID-19 vaccine.

V is TRBV11-2 and J is TRBJ2-1; D is ambiguous. CDR3 length: 11 residues. V dropped 2 bases and J dropped 9 bases, with 5 bases sitting between them. Germline V gives CDR1 SGHAT, CDR2 FQNNGV. CDR3 nucleotides: TGTGCCAGCAGCTTATCCAGTGAGCAGTTCTTC. It is translated as CASSLSSEQFF.

V gene TRBV6-5 combines with J gene TRBJ1-6, with D unresolved. Trimming took off 6 bases at V and 0 bases at J, with 6 bases between the two ends. The CDR3 spans 14 residues. The germline V gene encodes CDR1 MNHEY and CDR2 SVGAGI. CDR3 sequence (DNA): TGTGCCAGCAGGGCGAGCTCCTATAATTCACCCCTCCACTTT. Translation gives CASRASSYNSPLHF.

The rearrangement uses TRBV2 and TRBJ1-2; 8 nucleotides agree with TRBD1. The CDR3 totals 14 residues. Losses at the gene ends were 7 bases for V and 8 bases for J; bases not matched to a gene: 12. CDR1 SNHLY and CDR2 FYNNEI come from the germline V gene. The CDR3 nucleotides are TGTGCCAGCATTTCCGACAGGGGAGAAAGCGGCTACACCTTC. This translates into CASISDRGESGYTF.

This chain connects TRBV7-9 to TRBJ2-7; TRBD1 matches at 10 bases. Germline CDR1 SEHNR, CDR2 FQNEAQ (reference sequence). The CDR3 contains 17 residues. V shed 5 bases, J shed 4 bases, and the junction held 14 bases outside the gene matches. DNA for the CDR3: TGTGCCAGCAGCCTTACCTTACTGCCGGGACAGGGGTACGAGCAGTACGTC. Amino acids: CASSLTLLPGQGYEQYV.

The CDR3: CASSSGAGSSPLHF. CDR3 in DNA: TGTGCCAGCAGCTCAGGGGCAGGGAGCTCACCCCTCCACTTT. The rearrangement links TRBV2 to TRBJ1-6, with TRBD1 as a possible D gene (6 bases). Germline CDR1 is SNHLY and CDR2 is FYNNEI. The CDR3 runs to 14 residues. Trimming left V 6 bases short and J 10 bases short, with 16 bases between.

The V call is TRBV30, the J call TRBJ2-3; TRBD1 is a possible D gene (5 bases). CDR3 length: 14 residues. The V end lost 0 bases, the J end lost 5 bases, and 12 bases lay between the germline ends. CDR1 is GTSNPN and CDR2 is SVGIG in the germline V gene (reference sequence). In DNA, the CDR3 is TGTGCCTGGAGTGTATTGCAGGGCGGAGATACGCAGTATTTT. Its protein is CAWSVLQGGDTQYF.

The chain is built from TRBV7-3 and TRBJ2-6; weak D call: TRBD1 (5 bases). The CDR3 sequence is 19 residues long. Between the trimmed V and J ends, which lost 1 base and 0 bases, there was a span of 16 bases. Germline CDR1 and CDR2: SGHTA and FQGTGA. This CDR3 reads CASSLNPAGRSSGANVLTF. The CDR3 nucleotides are TGTGCCAGCAGCTTAAACCCGGCAGGGCGAAGCTCTGGGGCCAACGTCCTGACTTTC.

The chain recombines TRBV18 with TRBJ2-5, with D possibly TRBD1 on 5 matching bases. The CDR3 spans 13 residues. Germline V gene sequence: CDR1 KGHSH, CDR2 LQKENI. V was clipped by 3 bases and J by 2 bases, with 7 bases between them. CDR3 loop: CASSPGRQETQYF. Here the CDR3 DNA reads TGTGCCAGCTCACCGGGGCGTCAAGAGACCCAGTACTTC.

J is TRBJ1-1 and V is TRBV10-3; D not resolved. Per germline, CDR1 ENHRY and CDR2 SYGVKD. This CDR3 has 14 residues. Between the trimmed V and J ends, which lost 6 bases and 0 bases, there was a span of 11 bases. In nucleotides, the CDR3 is TGTGCCATCAGCACGAATCAGGTGAACACTGAAGCTTTCTTT. Translation: CAISTNQVNTEAFF.

The chain's CDR3 is CASGLVRTDTQYF. The CDR3 DNA reads TGTGCTAGTGGTTTGGTACGAACAGATACGCAGTATTTT. V gene TRBV12-5 combines with J gene TRBJ2-3; D unclear. This CDR3 region has 13 residues. Trimming cost V 0 bases and J 3 bases, with 4 bases left between them. CDR1 is LGHNT, CDR2 FRNRAP, per germline.

The rearrangement joins TRBV2 to TRBJ1-2, with no clear D. The CDR3 sequence is 13 residues long. The V end lost 2 bases, the J end lost 5 bases, and 9 bases lay between the germline ends. The V gene's germline CDR1 is SNHLY and CDR2 FYNNEI. The CDR3 sequence is CASSENPEYGYTF. The CDR3 DNA reads as TGTGCCAGCAGTGAAAACCCCGAATATGGCTACACCTTC.

CDR3 protein: CASSLGGWDTDTQYF. CDR3 in DNA: TGCGCCAGCAGCTTGGGAGGGTGGGACACAGATACGCAGTATTTT. The chain combines TRBV5-1 with TRBJ2-3, with D maybe TRBD2 (5 bases). This CDR3 is 15 amino acids long. Trimming took off 0 bases at V and 2 bases at J, with 10 bases between the two ends. Looked up from germline, CDR1 is SGHRS and CDR2 is YFSETQ.

To note about this clone: The same CDR3 can be traced to other DNA sequences in this sample. The J gene is TRBJ2-2, the V gene TRBV5-1; the D is unclear. The germline V gene encodes CDR1 SGHRS and CDR2 YFSETQ. This CDR3 has 14 residues. Trimming pared 0 bases from V and 1 base from J, leaving 4 bases between. CDR3 DNA sequence: TGCGCCAGCAGCTTGGCCGGGAACACCGGGGAGCTGTTTTTT. Residues: CASSLAGNTGELFF.

The CDR3 sequence: CASSIGSVTGELFF. Written as DNA, the CDR3 is TGTGCCAGTAGTATTGGCAGTGTCACCGGGGAGCTGTTTTTT. V gene TRBV19 combines with J gene TRBJ2-2, with D unclear. The CDR3 loop spans 14 amino acids. Germline V gives CDR1 LNHDA, CDR2 SQIVND (reference sequence). Trimming stripped 3 bases from V and 4 bases from J, with 9 bases between.

This clone has a handful of counts. The chain has TRBV9 and TRBJ1-2; D not certain. Germline lookup yields CDR1 SGDLS and CDR2 YYNGEE. The length of the CDR3 is 14 residues. Trimming left V 1 base short and J 2 bases short, with 9 bases between. CDR3 DNA sequence: TGTGCCAGCAGCGTATCGAGTCAGAACTATGGCTACACCTTC. Protein sequence: CASSVSSQNYGYTF.

The rearrangement joins TRBV13 to TRBJ2-1; 12 bases line up with TRBD2. Germline trimming cut 4 bases from V and 6 bases from J; bases unmatched to any gene: 13. This CDR3 is built from 18 residues. Germline V lookup: CDR1 PRHDT, CDR2 FYEKMQ (reference sequence). CDR3 DNA: TGTGCCAGCAGCTCCCAGGGGGGGGGACTAGCGGGTTTCAATGAGCAGTTCTTC. It yields the protein CASSSQGGGLAGFNEQFF.

The gene calls are TRBV15 and TRBJ2-7; D remains unclear. Between the trimmed V and J ends, which lost 0 bases and 4 bases, there was a span of 4 bases. From germline, CDR1 is LNHNV and CDR2 YYDKDF (reference sequence). The length of the CDR3 is 12 residues. This CDR3 reads CATSRDRYEQYV. The CDR3 bases are TGTGCCACCAGCAGAGACAGATACGAGCAGTACGTC.

This sequence joins TRBV7-9 and TRBJ2-1; either TRBD1 or TRBD2 may fit D (5 bases each). V lost 5 bases to trimming and J lost 4 bases, with 12 bases between them. Germline V gene lookup returns CDR1 SEHNR and CDR2 FQNEAQ (reference sequence). The CDR3 consists of 14 residues. CDR3 sequence reads: CASSPGGGYNEQFF. DNA for the CDR3: TGTGCCAGCAGCCCCGGTGGGGGATACAATGAGCAGTTCTTC.

This rearrangement joins TRBV10-3 to TRBJ2-3, with a tentative D call TRBD1 (5 bases). This CDR3 comprises 14 residues. Trimming stripped 3 bases from V and 0 bases from J, with 7 bases between. From germline, CDR1 is ENHRY and CDR2 SYGVKD. The CDR3 reads CAISDGQSTDTQYF. The CDR3 DNA reads TGTGCCATCAGTGACGGACAAAGCACAGATACGCAGTATTTT.

This rearrangement joins TRBV6-2 or TRBV6-3 to TRBJ1-5; D possibly corresponds to TRBD1 (6 bases). The CDR3 extends over 13 amino acids. The V end was cut by 6 bases, the J end by 4 bases, with 10 bases between. Per germline, CDR1 MNHEY and CDR2 SVGEGT. Written as DNA, the CDR3 is TGTGCCAGCAGCCCCGACAGGAATCAGCCCCAGCATTTT. Translated, it gives CASSPDRNQPQHF.

This rearrangement joins TRBV2 to TRBJ1-1; D gene uncertain. V was clipped by 4 bases and J by 0 bases, with 6 bases between them. In germline, CDR1 is SNHLY, CDR2 FYNNEI. The CDR3 has 13 residues. CDR3 amino acids: CASSVYMNTEAFF. The CDR3, as DNA: TGTGCCAGCAGTGTGTACATGAACACTGAAGCTTTCTTT.

The CDR3: CASSGRGTKGSYEQYV. The CDR3 DNA follows: TGTGCCAGCAGTGGACGGGGGACAAAAGGCAGCTACGAGCAGTACGTC. The chain is built from TRBV6-1 and TRBJ2-7; D assignment may be TRBD1 or TRBD2 (6 bases each). The V gene lost 4 bases and the J gene lost 3 bases, with 19 bases spanning the gap. From germline, CDR1 is MNHNS and CDR2 SASEGT. The CDR3 is 16 residues long.

This clone occurred once. This chain connects TRBV11-2 to TRBJ1-2; perhaps TRBD1 as D (6 bases). This CDR3 has 14 amino acids. CDR1 is SGHAT, CDR2 FQNNGV, per germline. V lost 2 bases to trimming and J lost 0 bases, with 7 bases between them. CDR3 sequence (DNA): TGTGCCAGCAGCTTAAGGGGGTCTAACTATGGCTACACCTTC. Protein: CASSLRGSNYGYTF.

The rearrangement uses TRBV3-1 (or the pseudogene TRBV3-2) and TRBJ2-7; no definite D call. Per the germline V gene, CDR1 is LGHDT and CDR2 is YNNKEL (reference sequence). This CDR3 spans 13 amino acids. With 3 bases removed from V and 3 bases from J, the gap between germline ends came to 9 bases. CDR3 protein: CASSHAQIYEQYV. CDR3 DNA sequence: TGTGCCAGCAGCCATGCCCAGATCTACGAGCAGTACGTC.

This chain joins TRBV7-2 and TRBJ1-2; D is ambiguous. V gave up 3 bases and J gave up 8 bases, with 13 bases separating them. This CDR3 comprises 13 residues. Germline V gene sequence: CDR1 SGHTA, CDR2 FQGNSA. DNA of the CDR3: TGTGCCAGCAGCTTTGGGGAACTTGGAGGCTACACCTTC. Protein product: CASSFGELGGYTF.

This chain links TRBV6-4 with TRBJ2-3; 7 nucleotides line up with TRBD1. The CDR3 runs to 14 residues. CDR1 is MRHNA, CDR2 SNTAGT, per germline. Trimming at V came to 4 bases and at J to 2 bases, leaving 3 bases not matched to a gene. This chain's CDR3 is CASSATGDTDTQYF. The CDR3 DNA reads as TGTGCCAGCAGTGCCACAGGGGACACAGATACGCAGTATTTT.

This clone was seen a few times. The CDR3 sequence is CASSLPTGTGNYGYTF. The CDR3 DNA is TGTGCCAGCAGCCTCCCGACAGGGACTGGTAACTATGGCTACACCTTC. The chain couples TRBV2 to TRBJ1-2; the match to TRBD1 covers 7 bases. Per the germline V gene, CDR1 is SNHLY and CDR2 is FYNNEI. After removal of 6 bases from V and 1 base from J, the junction contained 11 bases not matched to a gene. The CDR3 loop spans 16 amino acids.

The chain joins TRBV18 to TRBJ1-4, with a weak D call TRBD1 (5 bases). Per germline, CDR1 KGHSH and CDR2 LQKENI. The CDR3 covers 12 residues. The CDR3 DNA sequence: TGTGCTCTATCAGGGTATAATGAAAAACTGTTTTTT. Amino acids: CALSGYNEKLFF.